One and the same sample provided the 24 T cell receptor beta chains below, sequenced in a study of blood T cells in healthy people across ages. With a J-beta primer mix and a sample-barcoded 5' primer, a second PCR ran 7 to 11 cycles. TCRdb re-called the 5' RACE reads through MiXCR, storing one row per CDR3 protein. The table records about 1,800,000 distinct CDR3 sequences, 28% of them present only once. The sequenced sample was blood. The receptor source for this set is a woman aged 30 to 39 in good health.

This clonotype was seen more than once but under ten times. This chain uses TRBV5-1 with TRBJ2-7; tentatively, D is TRBD1 (7 bases). Germline CDR1 and CDR2: SGHRS and YFSETQ. This CDR3 is 16 amino acids long. The V end was cut by 7 bases, the J end by 5 bases, with 25 bases between. The CDR3: CASLTGGTVTHNEQYF. DNA for the CDR3: TGCGCCAGCCTCACTGGAGGGACAGTCACGCACAACGAGCAGTACTTC.

The chain links TRBV9 to TRBJ2-1; D is possibly TRBD1 or TRBD2 (7 bases each). Germline values: CDR1 SGDLS, CDR2 YYNGEE. This CDR3 region has 15 residues. V lost 4 bases and J lost 13, with 24 bases in between. The CDR3 loop is CASSPGGVYEETQFF. CDR3 in DNA: TGTGCCAGCAGCCCAGGGGGGGTCTACGAAGAGACCCAGTTCTTC.

The rearrangement uses TRBV7-2 and TRBJ2-1, with TRBD2 matching 8 bases. V was pared by 5 bases and J by 3 bases, with 6 bases of the junction left unmatched. Germline CDR1 is SGHTA and CDR2 is FQGNSA. The length of the CDR3 is 15 residues. In DNA form, the CDR3 reads TGTGCCAGCAGCCCCTGGACTAGCCGCTACAATGAGCAGTTCTTC. As protein: CASSPWTSRYNEQFF.

V gene TRBV29-1 combines with J gene TRBJ2-5, with D tentatively TRBD2 (6 bases). This CDR3 is built from 13 residues. Deletions cut 6 bases from V and 7 bases from J, with 18 bases between. The germline CDR1 and CDR2 sequences are SQVTM and ANQGSEA. This CDR3 is CSVRASDTGTQYF. The CDR3 nucleotides are TGCAGCGTACGAGCTAGCGACACAGGGACCCAGTACTTC.

The sample holds many counts of this clonotype. This chain links TRBV29-1 with TRBJ1-4; TRBD1 aligns across 9 bases. The germline CDR1 and CDR2 sequences are SQVTM and ANQGSEA. The CDR3 totals 12 residues. The V and J ends lost 7 bases and 6 bases, in that order; junction bases with no gene match: 3. CDR3 loop: CSGRDRDEKLFF. In nucleotides, the CDR3 is TGCAGCGGCCGGGACAGGGATGAAAAACTGTTTTTT.

The chain links TRBV12-5 to TRBJ2-2, with 8 bases fitting TRBD1. V lost 2 bases and J lost 4; bases outside the gene matches: 6. This CDR3 has 16 amino acids. Germline V gene lookup returns CDR1 LGHNT and CDR2 FRNRAP. The CDR3 DNA sequence: TGTGCTAGTGGTTTGCCCGACAGGGGAAGCACCGGGGAGCTGTTTTTT. Its protein is CASGLPDRGSTGELFF.

This clonotype has at least ten counts. The chain recombines TRBV4-1 with TRBJ1-6; D perhaps matches TRBD1 (5 bases). The CDR3 totals 15 residues. V lost 1 base and J lost 7, with 11 bases in between. From germline, CDR1 is MGHRA and CDR2 YSYEKL. CDR3 in DNA: TGCGCCAGCAGCCAAGGCTCAGGGCCCAATTCACCCCTCCACTTT. Translation gives CASSQGSGPNSPLHF.

The rearrangement joins TRBV20-1 to TRBJ2-2; no reliable D call. There are 13 residues in the CDR3. Germline lookup yields CDR1 DFQATT and CDR2 SNEGSKA (reference sequence). Trimming removed 3 bases from V and 8 bases from J, with 13 bases in between. In nucleotides, the CDR3 is TGCAGTGCTAGTCTTGGGGTCCCTGGGGAGCTGTTTTTT. Translated: CSASLGVPGELFF.

The V and J genes are TRBV7-9 and TRBJ1-5, with 11 bases identical to TRBD1. The CDR3 contains 16 residues. Germline V CDR1 and CDR2: SEHNR, FQNEAQ (reference sequence). The junction had 2 bases not matched to a gene; V was cut back by 1 base and J by 3 bases. CDR3 bases: TGTGCCAGCAGCTTAGGGACAGGGGGCATCAATCAGCCCCAGCATTTT. This sequence encodes CASSLGTGGINQPQHF. Drawing the rest from reference TRBV7-9 and TRBJ1-5, the complete variable domain is DTGVSQNPRHKITKRGQNVTFRCDPISEHNRLYWYRQTLGQGPEFLTYFQNEAQLEKSRLLSDRFSAERPKGSFSTLEIQRTEQGDSAMYLCASSLGTGGINQPQHFGDGTRLSIL.

This clonotype was counted only a few times. The chain has TRBV5-1 and TRBJ2-3, with D possibly matching TRBD1 (5 bases). Germline CDR1 reads SGHRS; CDR2 reads YFSETQ. The CDR3 has 15 amino acids. V shed 0 bases and J shed 5 bases, with 13 bases lying between them. The DNA for the CDR3 is TGCGCCAGCAGCTTGGGGGGCAGGGCTGGAGATACGCAGTATTTT. It yields the protein CASSLGGRAGDTQYF.

The sample holds a few counts of this clonotype. CDR3 in amino acids: CASSYSEGINEKLFF. DNA for the CDR3: TGTGCCAGCAGTTACTCGGAGGGGATTAATGAAAAACTGTTTTTT. V usage is TRBV6-5 and J usage is TRBJ1-4; the D gene is possibly TRBD1 (5 bases). The CDR3 has 15 amino acids. The V gene lost 0 bases and the J gene lost 4 bases, with 9 bases spanning the gap. CDR1 MNHEY and CDR2 SVGAGI come from the germline V gene.

This clonotype was detected ten times or more. The V and J genes are TRBV10-3 and TRBJ2-1, with D possibly TRBD2 on 5 matching bases. Germline V gene lookup returns CDR1 ENHRY and CDR2 SYGVKD. V was cut by 3 bases and J by 10 bases, with 13 bases left in between. This CDR3 region has 13 residues. CDR3 protein: CAISDQGLNEQFF. In nucleotides, the CDR3 is TGTGCCATCAGTGACCAAGGACTCAACGAGCAGTTCTTC.

This clonotype has only a few counts. This chain connects TRBV4-2 to TRBJ2-7; D possibly corresponds to TRBD2 (5 bases). V was trimmed by 0 bases and J by 5 bases, leaving 8 bases between them. The CDR3 runs 13 residues. The germline V gene has CDR1 LGHNA and CDR2 YNFKEQ. The CDR3 sequence: CASSQEAVDEQYF. In DNA form, the CDR3 reads TGTGCCAGCAGCCAAGAAGCGGTCGACGAGCAGTACTTC.

The chain recombines TRBV12-3 or TRBV12-4 with TRBJ2-1; the match to TRBD2 covers 7 bases. Trimming cost V 5 bases and J 4 bases; bases outside gene matches: 14. CDR3 length equals 17 residues. This CDR3 is CASSDRTSGSSYNEQFF. As DNA, the CDR3 is TGTGCCAGCAGTGATCGGACTAGTGGGTCATCTTACAATGAGCAGTTCTTC.

The V call is TRBV20-1, the J call TRBJ1-6; possibly TRBD1 for D (6 bases). The CDR3 contains 15 residues. V was cut by 5 bases and J by 2 bases, with 13 bases left in between. CDR1 is DFQATT, CDR2 SNEGSKA, per germline (reference sequence). The CDR3 region is CSALHRETYNSPLHF. DNA of the CDR3: TGCAGTGCTTTACACAGGGAGACCTATAATTCACCCCTCCACTTT.

This clonotype was counted many times. The rearrangement uses TRBV29-1 and TRBJ2-7; tentatively, D is TRBD1 or TRBD2 (7 bases each). The CDR3 is made up of 15 amino acids. V lost 0 bases to trimming and J lost 2 bases, with 14 bases between them. Per the germline V gene, CDR1 is SQVTM and CDR2 is ANQGSEA. CDR3 coding DNA: TGCAGCGTTGAAGAGGGAGGGGGCCGGACCTACGAGCAGTACTTC. Translating it yields CSVEEGGGRTYEQYF.

This sequence joins TRBV29-1 and TRBJ2-7; TRBD1 might be the D (5 bases). CDR3 length: 13 residues. V lost 8 bases, J lost 3 bases, and 17 bases lay in between. CDR1 is SQVTM and CDR2 is ANQGSEA in the germline V gene. Here the CDR3 reads CSTRQIRDYEQYF. The CDR3 DNA is TGCAGCACCCGACAGATAAGGGACTACGAGCAGTACTTC.

In regard to this clonotype: A much larger clone lies a single base off, so this may be a read error. The chain uses TRBV29-1 and TRBJ2-1, with 10 bases fitting TRBD1. V trimming: 3 bases; J trimming: 2 bases; junction bases outside the gene matches: 4. From germline, CDR1 is SQVTM and CDR2 ANQGSEA. The CDR3 contains 15 residues. This chain's CDR3 is CSVEGQGKAYNEQFF. The CDR3 nucleotides are TGCAGCGTTGAGGGACAGGGGAAAGCCTACAATGAGCAGTTCTTC.

This clonotype was seen many times. The V and J genes are TRBV29-1 and TRBJ2-1; 8 bases fit TRBD2. The CDR3 is 12 amino acids. The junction had 5 bases not matched to a gene; V was cut back by 7 bases and J by 6 bases. The germline gives CDR1 SQVTM, CDR2 ANQGSEA. Here the CDR3 reads CSEQTSVNEQFF. CDR3 nucleotides: TGCAGCGAACAGACTAGCGTCAATGAGCAGTTCTTC.

The chain is built from TRBV15 and TRBJ1-2; maybe TRBD1 (5 bases). The germline gives CDR1 LNHNV, CDR2 YYDKDF (reference sequence). V dropped 0 bases and J dropped 7 bases, with 12 bases sitting between them. This CDR3 has 14 residues. This CDR3 reads CATSRDPGGPGYTF. CDR3 in DNA: TGTGCCACCAGCAGAGATCCTGGGGGTCCTGGCTACACCTTC.

This clonotype has a handful of counts. This chain connects TRBV5-1 to TRBJ2-1; TRBD2 aligns across 7 bases. Losses at the gene ends were 7 bases for V and 4 bases for J; bases not matched to a gene: 11. The V gene's germline CDR1 is SGHRS and CDR2 YFSETQ. The CDR3 covers 15 residues. The CDR3 here is CASQSGATNYNEQFF. The CDR3 DNA is TGCGCCAGCCAGAGCGGGGCTACAAATTACAATGAGCAGTTCTTC.

This clonotype was seen more than once but under ten times. V usage is TRBV6-6 and J usage is TRBJ2-1; D may be TRBD1 (6 bases). With 5 bases removed from V and 9 bases from J, the gap between germline ends came to 8 bases. This CDR3 has 11 residues. Germline-derived CDR1 and CDR2 are MNHNY and SVGAGI (reference sequence). The CDR3 loop reads CASSPGVEQFF. The CDR3 DNA reads as TGTGCCAGCAGTCCAGGGGTTGAGCAGTTCTTC.

This clonotype occurred many times. The chain uses TRBV9 and TRBJ2-5; perhaps TRBD2 as D (8 bases). The CDR3 sequence is 15 residues long. V lost 4 bases, J lost 5 bases, and 18 bases lay in between. In germline, CDR1 is SGDLS, CDR2 YYNGEE. CDR3 protein: CASSQGTGGGETQYF. CDR3 bases: TGTGCCAGCAGCCAAGGGACGGGAGGGGGCGAGACCCAGTACTTC.

This clonotype was seen only a few times. An end of the junction does not agree with germline; a read error may underlie this. The chain is built from TRBV9 and TRBJ2-7; D call uncertain. Germline-derived CDR1 and CDR2 are SGDLS and YYNGEE. There are 15 residues in the CDR3. The CDR3, as DNA: TGTGCCAGCAGCGTAAGTCACCAACCCAATTACGGGCAGTACTTC. Its translation is CASSVSHQPNYGQYF.